This T cell receptor beta chain is from a study of T cell changes during pregnancy in multiple sclerosis. The table came from immunoSEQ multiplex PCR; TCRdb's copy has only in-frame clones and leaves some out. The table has roughly 48,000 clones, just over 85% seen once. The germline CDR1 and CDR2 sequences are SGHAT and FQNNGV. J gave up 7 bases and V 4 bases, and 11 bases lay outside the gene matches. The CDR3 sequence is 16 residues long. The chain carries TRBV11-2 and TRBJ2-2; 8 bases are a match to TRBD2. The sequence derives from a female donor with multiple sclerosis, enrolled in a pregnancy study. The source was CD4+ T cells from peripheral blood mononuclear cells, collected in the second trimester of pregnancy. DNA for the CDR3: TGTGCCAGCAGCTCCCCTCCGGGACTAGTAAGCGGGGAGCTGTTTTTT. This translates into CASSSPPGLVSGELFF.